This T cell receptor (beta chain) emerged from a study of response to subunit inactivated influenza vaccine. Findings and limits, study-wide: The authors suggested that every seasonal influenza vaccination recruits few new T cells.

Germline loops: CDR1 MGHRA, CDR2 YSYEKL. The CDR3 sequence is 16 residues long. The trim removed 4 bases at V and 2 bases at J, leaving 7 bases unmatched. TCRdb re-called the RT-PCR reads with MiXCR, one entry per CDR3 protein. The data hold under 200,000 distinct CDR3 sequences, with approximately 10% observed a single time. This clonotype was observed a few times. The antigen is unknown. The chain employs TRBV4-1 and TRBJ2-1; TRBD1 matches at 8 bases. The clonotype comes from a man aged 50 or older who received an inactivated influenza vaccine. The material was non-naive T cells sorted from PBMCs, obtained about 40 days after vaccination. The CDR3 is CASSPVGQATYNEQFF. In DNA form, the CDR3 reads TGCGCCAGCAGCCCCGTGGGACAGGCAACCTACAATGAGCAGTTCTTC.